This T cell receptor (beta chain) is from a study of T cells in Graves' hyperthyroidism and ophthalmopathy (dated by TCRdb to between 2018 and 2020). Concerning the study at large: Peripheral blood was sampled at the time of initial diagnosis, prior to any treatment. TCR V-J signatures able to tell the groups apart were searched for in a discovery cohort of 100 patients, of whom 43 had Graves' ophthalmopathy and around 56 had stable Graves' hyperthyroidism. Whether ophthalmopathy could be predicted prospectively was tested in an independent validation cohort made up of about 20 hyperthyroidism patients plus 17 patients who later progressed to ophthalmopathy. The 100 discovery patients were randomly split 7:3 into training and test sets. In about six Graves' hyperthyroidism patients, the study also compared T-cell repertoires from thyroid tissue with T-cell repertoires from blood. After sampling, hyperthyroidism patients received methimazole starting at 30 mg daily, and ophthalmopathy patients received high-dose intravenous methylprednisolone. TCR Vbeta CDR3 sequencing of 135 peripheral blood samples (fewer than 45 ophthalmopathy, 75 to 80 hyperthyroidism and approximately 17 progressor patients) is reported in the paper.

Study-wide findings and limitations: In validation, progression to ophthalmopathy was predicted by the model with around 70% sensitivity and under 85% specificity, a median of approximately 6.5 months before onset. A 13 V-J signature model separated ophthalmopathy from stable hyperthyroidism, with approximately 86% sensitivity and 81.08% specificity in cross-validation and 80%/75% in testing. Sample size was not statistically predetermined, and blinding of investigators to group allocation was not performed. Most expanded thyroid clonotypes (frequency above 0.001) were also found in blood, which suggests that blood repertoires may mirror thyroid immune responses.

TCR beta CDR3 regions were amplified from RNA transcripts. The TCR CDR3 was subjected to a first round of RT-PCR using the HTBI primer set and the Qiagen OneStep RT-PCR kit. The libraries were constructed in a second round of multiplex PCR and then size-selected and purified. The libraries were sequenced on an Illumina HiSeq2000 using paired-end 100 bp reads. As for the authors' bioinformatics: SOAPnuke was used to process the raw data, removing reads that contained adapters or uncalled bases, had a mean Phred below 15, or lacked an exact match to the constant primer or identifier. COPE v1.2.5 was used to merge high-quality paired reads, and clonotypes were defined as unique nucleotide sequences. MiTCR v1.1 was used to align clonotypes to the IMGT TRBV, TRBD and TRBJ reference segments. The analysis was restricted to V-J combinations with a frequency above 0.0001, which together covered over 99% of the repertoires. The TCS score was defined as the ratio of F50 (clonal expansion) to E x V (chaos), calculated using BLOSUM62-based TCRdist between CDR3 peptides within each V-J. Welch's t-statistics and random forest reduced roughly 530 V-J features to 13, which were used in a naive Bayes classifier (R e1071). TCRdb reanalyzed the raw reads on its own, using fastp at Q25 for trimming and MiXCR for clone calling, and kept in-frame beta chains. Rows with a matching CDR3 protein are joined into one entry that keeps the most common DNA and genes. The V and J calls were determined by TCRdb, not by the authors. In all, the sample holds nearly 110,000 distinct CDR3 sequences, and 16% of those were seen once. The top ten clonotypes cover roughly 40% of the sample.

The germline V gene (reference sequence) yields DFQATT for CDR1 and SNEGSKA for CDR2. The CDR3, from cysteine to phenylalanine, totals 12 residues. Only the CDR3 region is kept as DNA, spanning 36 bases read in frame from base 1. The V and J ends are trimmed by 6 bases and 4 bases, leaving 11 bases between them. This clonotype came up many times. The antigen this receptor binds is unknown. Base qualities are not provided; no much larger clone lies one nucleotide away. Graves' hyperthyroidism was defined as stable when no progression to ophthalmopathy occurred over 18 months of follow-up. Hyperthyroidism patients were aged 18 to 65 years and newly diagnosed, with disease duration of less than 2 months. Any patient with an uncontrolled infection, another autoimmune disease, pregnancy or lactation was excluded. Diagnoses were established on the basis of clinical symptoms, serum thyroxine and TRAb, thyroid ultrasound, and orbital computed tomography. PBMCs were isolated from roughly 10 ml of fresh peripheral blood by Ficoll-Paque density gradient centrifugation. Trizol reagent was used to extract total RNA, and RNA quality was then checked on an Agilent 2100 Bioanalyzer.

This TCR was sampled from a woman aged 50 to 65 with Graves' hyperthyroidism. The specimen was blood. The chain joins TRBV20-1 to TRBJ2-3; no confident D gene assignment can be made. The DNA sequence follows: TGCAGTGCAAGGAAAAGTGCAGATACGCAGTATTTT. This is translated as CSARKSADTQYF.